This T cell receptor beta chain was obtained from a study of control samples from healthy donors and cancer patients. Assay used: immunoSEQ multiplex PCR; TCRdb lists only in-frame clones, some missing. The data show about 120,000 clones, with around 89% seen just once and around 1.1% held by the top ten. Between the trimmed V and J ends, which lost 2 bases and 2 bases, there was a span of 9 bases. The CDR3 covers 14 residues. Germline V gene lookup returns CDR1 GTSNPN and CDR2 SVGIG (reference sequence). The J gene is TRBJ1-4, the V gene TRBV30; D not certain. This TCR came from a woman aged 45 to 65 with colorectal cancer. The sequencing sample was made of PBMCs. In DNA, the CDR3 is TGTGCCTGGAGTATAATAGGGACTAATGAAAAACTGTTTTTT. This codes for CAWSIIGTNEKLFF.